This TCR beta chain was sequenced during a study of blood T cell repertoires in COVID-19. Study-level information: The study drew acute and convalescent COVID-19 samples from the United States, Italy and Spain. Sources were T cells, B-cell-depleted T cells, or PBMCs; the material itself was cDNA or gDNA.

Original analysis: Quantification of nucleated cells was approximated via reference gene primer amplification. Clones were sequenced by immunoSEQ multiplex PCR, and TCRdb holds only the in-frame ones, with some missing. Clone size and the V and J calls come from that table; the DNA yielded D and trimming. Among approximately 150,000 clones, about 90% were seen once, and the ten largest hold 3.5% to 4%. CDR1 and CDR2 (germline): KGHSH, LQKENI. CDR3 length equals 16 residues. The ends were cut back, 0 bases at V and 0 bases at J, with 11 bases in the middle. The V call is TRBV18, the J call TRBJ1-2; D is ambiguous. The sequence was collected from a woman in her seventies with acute or convalescent COVID-19. Sample: peripheral blood. Here the CDR3 reads CASSPPVGTSNYGYTF. The CDR3 DNA reads as TGTGCCAGCTCACCACCGGTTGGCACATCTAACTATGGCTACACCTTC.